The present TCR beta chain was sequenced within a study of post-analysis software for immune sequencing data. Study-level findings and limits: There were five TRBV segments more frequent in patients than controls, and TRBV5-6, TRBV5-1 and TRBV20-1 were among them. A significant reduction in normalized Chao1 diversity was observed in multiple sclerosis patients versus controls.

The CDR3 has 14 residues. Looked up from germline, CDR1 is SGHKS and CDR2 is YYEKEE (reference sequence). V dropped 5 bases and J dropped 8 bases, with 16 bases sitting between them. Included in the TCR beta cDNA libraries were unique molecular identifiers. TCRdb passed the PCR reads through MiXCR, listing each CDR3 protein once. The sample has roughly 540,000 distinct CDR3 sequences; less than 40% are singletons. Comment on this clonotype: The target antigen is unknown.

Sequencing was carried out using blood. The chain recombines TRBV5-5 with TRBJ1-4; unclear D gene. This clonotype was obtained from a girl aged 2 to 17 with multiple sclerosis. The chain's CDR3 is CASRPGPAGEKLFF. The CDR3 DNA is TGTGCCAGCAGGCCGGGTCCTGCTGGGGAAAAACTGTTTTTT.